One and the same sample provided the 32 T cell receptor beta chains below, sequenced in a study of shared clonotypes between healthy human individuals. Data came from immunoSEQ multiplex PCR; TCRdb stores just in-frame clones and leaves some out. The sample shows fewer than 2.5 million clones, roughly 93% of them seen only once. The sequenced material came from naive CD4+ T cells from PBMCs. Subset noted: CD45RA+ positively selected. These receptors all stem from a man younger than 35 in good health. Some clones in this sample may be carry-over from other donors' samples.

The V gene is TRBV5-4, the J gene TRBJ1-2; the D is unclear. The CDR3 has 13 residues. V gave up 4 bases and J gave up 8 bases, with 15 bases separating them. Germline V gene data show CDR1 as SGHNT and CDR2 as YYREEE (reference sequence). This CDR3 reads CASSLSALGGYTF. CDR3 in DNA: TGTGCCAGCAGCCTTTCTGCCCTGGGGGGCTACACCTTC.

The gene calls are TRBV28 and TRBJ2-3; TRBD2 agrees at 11 bases. The CDR3 runs to 15 residues. From germline, CDR1 is MDHEN and CDR2 SYDVKM. V shed 8 bases, J shed 2 bases, and the junction held 6 bases outside the gene matches. The CDR3 reads CASPPLAGVTDTQYF. As DNA, the CDR3 is TGTGCCAGCCCGCCACTAGCGGGAGTCACAGATACGCAGTATTTT.

As concerns this clone: This sample includes further DNA sequences coding for the same CDR3. The chain recombines TRBV6-5 with TRBJ1-1; D remains ambiguous. Germline values: CDR1 MNHEY, CDR2 SVGAGI. V lost 2 bases and J lost 1, with 5 bases in between. The CDR3 has 13 residues. The DNA of the CDR3 is TGTGCCAGCAGTTACGATAGGAACACTGAAGCTTTCTTT. Protein sequence: CASSYDRNTEAFF.

The V gene is TRBV28, the J gene TRBJ1-5; D gene ambiguous. This CDR3 region has 18 residues. The V and J ends lost 0 bases and 0 bases respectively, with 15 bases between them. CDR1 is MDHEN, CDR2 SYDVKM, per germline. In nucleotides, the CDR3 is TGTGCCAGCAGTTTATGGGGCCGCAGGAGCGATAGCAATCAGCCCCAGCATTTT. This translates into CASSLWGRRSDSNQPQHF.

The chain couples TRBV7-9 to TRBJ2-6; D unclear. The germline CDR1 and CDR2 sequences are SEHNR and FQNEAQ (reference sequence). The CDR3 loop spans 13 amino acids. With 4 bases removed from V and 0 bases from J, the gap between germline ends came to 1 base. In DNA form, the CDR3 reads TGTGCCAGCAGCTACTCTGGGGCCAACGTCCTGACTTTC. Translating gives CASSYSGANVLTF.

CDR3 coding DNA: TGTGCCAGCAGTGTAGGTTTCTACGAGCAGTACTTC. It codes for CASSVGFYEQYF. V gene TRBV2 combines with J gene TRBJ2-7; the D is unclear. CDR1 and CDR2 from the germline V gene are SNHLY and FYNNEI. Trimming removed 4 bases from V and 3 bases from J, with 7 bases in between. This CDR3 comprises 12 residues.

The chain uses TRBV27 and TRBJ1-1; 7 nucleotides line up with TRBD1. Losses at the gene ends were 4 bases for V and 4 bases for J; bases not matched to a gene: 6. This CDR3 comprises 14 residues. Germline-derived CDR1 and CDR2 are MNHEY and SMNVEV (reference sequence). The CDR3, as DNA: TGTGCCAGCAGTTCAAGGGGGCAGGGCACTGAAGCTTTCTTT. Protein product: CASSSRGQGTEAFF.

The gene calls are TRBV28 and TRBJ1-2; D remains unclear. In germline, CDR1 is MDHEN, CDR2 SYDVKM. The CDR3 length is 12 residues. V was cut by 7 bases and J by 8 bases, with 14 bases left in between. CDR3 sequence reads: CASNGPGRGYTF. The CDR3 bases are TGTGCCAGCAACGGCCCCGGTAGGGGCTACACCTTC.

This chain joins TRBV5-6 and TRBJ1-3; D call uncertain. CDR3 length equals 12 residues. Germline loops: CDR1 SGHDT, CDR2 YYEEEE. Trimming removed 4 bases at V and 4 bases at J, with 6 bases between. In DNA, the CDR3 is TGTGCCAGCAGCCGGATCGGAAACACCATATATTTT. It specifies CASSRIGNTIYF.

V usage is TRBV5-5 and J usage is TRBJ2-7, with unresolved D. Germline V gene sequence: CDR1 SGHKS, CDR2 YYEKEE (reference sequence). V shed 0 bases and J shed 3 bases, with 22 bases lying between them. This CDR3 has 18 amino acids. CDR3 amino acids: CASSLAPTSTLTDYEQYF. The CDR3 nucleotides are TGTGCCAGCAGCTTGGCCCCCACTTCAACTCTTACTGACTACGAGCAGTACTTC.

This clone was recorded once. The chain couples TRBV20-1 to TRBJ2-5, with D hard to call. The CDR3 contains 11 residues. CDR1 and CDR2 from the germline V gene are DFQATT and SNEGSKA (reference sequence). Trimming took off 6 bases at V and 9 bases at J, with 14 bases between the two ends. The CDR3 here is CSASPWVAQYF. In nucleotides, the CDR3 is TGCAGTGCAAGCCCGTGGGTGGCCCAGTACTTC.

The chain couples TRBV15 to TRBJ2-7; 11 nucleotides align to TRBD2. Germline-derived CDR1 and CDR2 are LNHNV and YYDKDF (reference sequence). With V trimmed by 5 bases and J by 7 bases, 13 bases remained unmatched. The CDR3 loop spans 16 amino acids. CDR3 in amino acids: CATSRTSGGSLGEQYF. CDR3 DNA sequence: TGTGCCACCAGCCGAACTAGCGGGGGTTCTCTGGGGGAGCAGTACTTC.

This chain uses TRBV4-1 with TRBJ2-1, with no clear D. CDR1 MGHRA and CDR2 YSYEKL come from the germline V gene. This CDR3 region has 14 residues. The V and J ends lost 4 bases and 1 base respectively, with 8 bases between them. The CDR3: CASSPGGSYNEQFF. Written as DNA, the CDR3 is TGCGCCAGCAGCCCGGGTGGTTCCTACAATGAGCAGTTCTTC.

Regarding this clone: The same CDR3 arises from other DNA sequences in this sample as well. The chain couples TRBV9 to TRBJ2-1; 13 bases map to TRBD2. V lost 4 bases, J lost 0 bases, and 4 bases stayed unmatched. In germline, CDR1 is SGDLS, CDR2 YYNGEE. The CDR3 is 17 residues long. The chain's CDR3 is CASSPRTSGSSYNEQFF. CDR3 DNA: TGTGCCAGCAGCCCCCGGACTAGCGGGAGCTCCTACAATGAGCAGTTCTTC.

The V and J genes are TRBV27 and TRBJ2-7; D is ambiguous. Trimming removed 6 bases from V and 6 bases from J, with 18 bases in between. CDR1 MNHEY and CDR2 SMNVEV come from the germline V gene (reference sequence). CDR3 length equals 14 residues. CDR3 region: CASSPQTGRLEQYF. The CDR3 DNA sequence: TGTGCCAGCAGCCCCCAGACTGGGCGCCTCGAGCAGTACTTC.

The chain uses TRBV6-5 and TRBJ2-7; no definite D call. The CDR3 is 13 amino acids. The V gene lost 5 bases and the J gene lost 5 bases, with 13 bases spanning the gap. Looked up from germline, CDR1 is MNHEY and CDR2 is SVGAGI. This CDR3 reads CASSPAGSDEQYF. In DNA form, the CDR3 reads TGTGCCAGCAGTCCCGCAGGTTCCGACGAGCAGTACTTC.

This clone was recorded only once. This chain connects TRBV9 to TRBJ1-2, with D tentatively TRBD1 (6 bases). This CDR3 contains 12 residues. The ends were cut back, 0 bases at V and 8 bases at J, with 8 bases in the middle. In germline, CDR1 is SGDLS, CDR2 YYNGEE. CDR3 region: CASSVVGAGYTF. Written as DNA, the CDR3 is TGTGCCAGCAGCGTAGTGGGGGCCGGCTACACCTTC.

The chain recombines TRBV19 with TRBJ2-3; perhaps TRBD2 as D (6 bases). This CDR3 is built from 19 residues. The ends were cut back, 7 bases at V and 0 bases at J, with 26 bases in the middle. The germline V gene encodes CDR1 LNHDA and CDR2 SQIVND (reference sequence). The CDR3 DNA is TGTGCCAGTAAGGGACTTACTGGCGGTGTGTCCGGTAGCACAGATACGCAGTATTTT. Protein sequence: CASKGLTGGVSGSTDTQYF. Looking up the rest from reference TRBV19 and TRBJ2-3 gives the full variable domain: DGGITQSPKYLFRKEGQNVTLSCEQNLNHDAMYWYRQDPGQGLRLIYYSQIVNDFQKGDIAEGYSVSREKKESFPLTVTSAQKNPTAFYLCASKGLTGGVSGSTDTQYFGPGTRLTVL.

The chain links TRBV30 to TRBJ1-6; possibly TRBD1 for D (5 bases). The germline gives CDR1 GTSNPN, CDR2 SVGIG (reference sequence). This CDR3 is built from 16 residues. V was cut by 0 bases and J by 5 bases, with 14 bases left in between. The CDR3 region has the DNA TGTGCCTGGAGTGTATCCGGGGCACTGAATAATTCACCCCTCCACTTT. Amino acid sequence: CAWSVSGALNNSPLHF.

This chain joins TRBV28 and TRBJ2-5, with D tentatively TRBD1 (6 bases). This CDR3 has 18 residues. From germline, CDR1 is MDHEN and CDR2 SYDVKM. Trimming took off 3 bases at V and 0 bases at J, with 20 bases between the two ends. The CDR3 here is CASSFKAAGGSDQETQYF. The CDR3, as DNA: TGTGCCAGCAGTTTTAAGGCGGCTGGGGGCTCTGACCAAGAGACCCAGTACTTC.

This clone was detected a few times. The V and J genes are TRBV5-1 and TRBJ2-1; 7 bases match TRBD2. Germline V gene data show CDR1 as SGHRS and CDR2 as YFSETQ. Germline trimming cut 3 bases from V and 8 bases from J; bases unmatched to any gene: 2. The CDR3 totals 12 residues. CDR3 DNA: TGCGCCAGCAGCTGGGCGGGGGATGAGCAGTTCTTC. Protein product: CASSWAGDEQFF.

The chain joins TRBV6-1 to TRBJ1-5; possibly TRBD1 for D (5 bases). Germline CDR1 is MNHNS and CDR2 is SASEGT. The CDR3 runs 16 residues. V shed 2 bases and J shed 0 bases, with 11 bases lying between them. CDR3 coding DNA: TGTGCCAGCAGTGAATACGGGGGTCTTAGCAATCAGCCCCAGCATTTT. It codes for CASSEYGGLSNQPQHF.

This sequence joins TRBV6-1 and TRBJ1-1, with TRBD1 matching 11 bases. The ends lost 6 bases at V and 6 bases at J; junction bases unmatched: 6. CDR1 is MNHNS, CDR2 SASEGT, per germline. The CDR3 loop spans 14 amino acids. CDR3 DNA sequence: TGTGCCAGCAGGGTCGGACAGGGGGCCTCTGAAGCTTTCTTT. Translation gives CASRVGQGASEAFF.

The rearrangement links TRBV2 to TRBJ1-2; D perhaps matches TRBD1 (6 bases). Trimming took 6 bases from V and 6 from J, leaving 20 bases between them. Germline CDR1 reads SNHLY; CDR2 reads FYNNEI. This CDR3 region has 15 residues. The CDR3: CASSSLAGGADGYTF. In DNA, the CDR3 is TGTGCCAGCAGCTCACTTGCGGGGGGCGCGGATGGCTACACCTTC.

The chain links TRBV7-8 to TRBJ1-2; a possible D gene is TRBD1 (6 bases). The CDR3 is 15 amino acids. V lost 4 bases and J 9 bases, leaving 21 bases between the germline ends. Looked up from germline, CDR1 is SGHVS and CDR2 is FQNEAQ. The CDR3 DNA reads TGTGCCAGCAGCTACATGGACCAGGGGCCGGGCAGCTACACCTTC. Amino acid sequence: CASSYMDQGPGSYTF. Variable domain in full (rest from reference TRBV7-8 and TRBJ1-2): GAGVSQSPRYKVAKRGQDVALRCDPISGHVSLFWYQQALGQGPEFLTYFQNEAQLDKSGLPSDRFFAERPEGSVSTLKIQRTQQEDSAVYLCASSYMDQGPGSYTFGSGTRLTVV.

The chain couples TRBV5-1 to TRBJ2-2; TRBD1 matches at 9 bases. Germline values: CDR1 SGHRS, CDR2 YFSETQ. There are 14 residues in the CDR3. V gave up 4 bases and J gave up 6 bases; unmatched junction bases: 4. The CDR3 sequence: CASSPGQGPGELFF. In DNA form, the CDR3 reads TGCGCCAGCAGCCCGGGACAGGGACCCGGGGAGCTGTTTTTT.

The chain has TRBV5-1 and TRBJ1-2; the match to TRBD1 covers 9 bases. Germline-derived CDR1 and CDR2 are SGHRS and YFSETQ. The CDR3 length is 14 residues. V shed 4 bases, J shed 2 bases, and the junction held 3 bases outside the gene matches. The CDR3 region is CASSQTGGNYGYTF. CDR3 DNA: TGCGCCAGCAGCCAGACAGGGGGAAACTATGGCTACACCTTC.

V is TRBV13 and J is TRBJ2-1; 14 nucleotides line up with TRBD2. CDR1 and CDR2 from the germline V gene are PRHDT and FYEKMQ (reference sequence). The length of the CDR3 is 18 residues. V was clipped by 3 bases and J by 0 bases; unmatched bases: 4. Written as DNA, the CDR3 is TGTGCCAGCAGCTTGGGACTAGCGGGAGCTCACTCCTACAATGAGCAGTTCTTC. It specifies CASSLGLAGAHSYNEQFF.

In its sample, this clone was seen once. The V and J genes are TRBV13 and TRBJ1-2, with D hard to call. V lost 4 bases and J 3 bases, leaving 15 bases between the germline ends. The length of the CDR3 is 15 residues. Germline loops: CDR1 PRHDT, CDR2 FYEKMQ (reference sequence). This CDR3 is CASSSPSGIYYGYTF. The CDR3 DNA reads TGTGCCAGCAGCTCACCTTCAGGTATTTACTATGGCTACACCTTC.

As regards this clone: One end of the junction varies from germline; a read error may be responsible. The same CDR3 arises from other DNA sequences in this sample as well. The genes are TRBV28 and TRBJ2-1, with D tentatively TRBD2 (6 bases). Germline CDR1 and CDR2: MDHEN and SYDVKM. CDR3 size: 16 residues. CDR3 residues: CASTRDAGPSYNEQFF. For the CDR3, the DNA is TGTGCTAGCACTAGGGATGCGGGACCATCCTACAATGAGCAGTTCTTC.

V is TRBV7-2 and J is TRBJ2-1; 11 bases fit TRBD2. This CDR3 is built from 15 residues. V shed 6 bases and J 5 bases; nucleotides not matched to a gene: 6. The germline gives CDR1 SGHTA, CDR2 FQGNSA. The CDR3 DNA reads as TGTGCCAGCAGAGGAAAGGGACTAGCGGACAATGAGCAGTTCTTC. It specifies CASRGKGLADNEQFF.

The gene calls are TRBV7-8 and TRBJ2-1; possibly TRBD1 for D (6 bases). The CDR3 runs 13 residues. Germline-derived CDR1 and CDR2 are SGHVS and FQNEAQ. The V end lost 5 bases, the J end lost 10 bases, and 15 bases lay between the germline ends. As DNA, the CDR3 is TGTGCCAGCAGCCAAGGACAGAACTTAGAGCAGTTCTTC. It specifies CASSQGQNLEQFF.